This T cell receptor (beta chain) was found in a study of technical replicates of blood from a handful of donors. Germline V gene sequence: CDR1 LGHNA, CDR2 YSLEER. Trimming left V 3 bases short and J 3 bases short, with 8 bases between. The CDR3 length is 13 residues. Method: immunoSEQ multiplex PCR; TCRdb's copy keeps in-frame clones and lacks some. Among approximately 82,000 clones listed, roughly 95% were seen once. This clonotype was sampled from a human donor in good health. This sequence joins TRBV4-3 and TRBJ2-5; D is unclear. Material: T cells isolated from PBMCs. The CDR3 coding sequence is TGCGCCAGCAGCCACGCTCCGGAAGAGACCCAGTACTTC. Protein sequence: CASSHAPEETQYF.